The clone carrying this T cell receptor (beta chain) was seen many times. This specimen belongs to a study of molecular identifiers for immune sequencing clone quantification. TCRdb re-analysed the PCR reads in MiXCR, keeping a single row per CDR3 protein. The sample carries 400,000 to 600,000 distinct CDR3 sequences, around 21% recorded once. Germline V gene sequence: CDR1 DFQATT, CDR2 SNEGSKA (reference sequence). This CDR3 region has 16 residues. V was trimmed by 1 base and J by 2 bases, leaving 17 bases between them. This receptor was identified in a human donor in good health. Some libraries in this study had Jurkat cell RNA spiked in. The sequencing sample was made of naive CD8+ T cells from blood, with Jurkat cell RNA spiked in. Subset here: FACS-sorted CD8+CD4-CCR7+CD45RA+ naive T cells. The rearrangement joins TRBV20-1 to TRBJ1-1; possibly TRBD1 for D (5 bases). The CDR3: CSARAPGPTYNTEAFF. CDR3 sequence (DNA): TGCAGTGCTAGAGCTCCGGGACCGACCTACAACACTGAAGCTTTCTTT.